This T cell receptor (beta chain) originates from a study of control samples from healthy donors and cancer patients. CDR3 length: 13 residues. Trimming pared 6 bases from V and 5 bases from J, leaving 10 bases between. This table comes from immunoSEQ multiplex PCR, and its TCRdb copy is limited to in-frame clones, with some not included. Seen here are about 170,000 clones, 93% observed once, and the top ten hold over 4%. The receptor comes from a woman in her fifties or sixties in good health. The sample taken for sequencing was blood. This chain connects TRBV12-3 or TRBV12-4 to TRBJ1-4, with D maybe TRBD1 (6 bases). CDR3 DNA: TGTGCCAGCAGCCGCGGACAGAATGAAAAACTGTTTTTT. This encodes CASSRGQNEKLFF.